Presented here are 20 T cell receptor beta chains from one specimen sequenced in a study of blood T cell repertoires in COVID-19. Sequencing was performed with immunoSEQ multiplex PCR; in TCRdb, only in-frame clones are kept and a portion is missing. The sample has around 190,000 clones; around 80% are singletons. Source material: peripheral blood. Receptor source: a woman between 55 and 75 years old with COVID-19, enrolled during active disease.

The J gene is TRBJ1-2, the V gene TRBV7-6; 10 bases fit TRBD1. The CDR3 consists of 17 residues. With 2 bases clipped from V and 2 bases from J, the junction kept 8 bases outside the gene matches. The germline gives CDR1 SGHVS, CDR2 FNYEAQ. The CDR3 here is CASSLNAPGQGNYGYTF. CDR3 coding DNA: TGTGCCAGCAGCTTAAACGCCCCGGGACAGGGGAACTATGGCTACACCTTC.

V usage is TRBV4-2 and J usage is TRBJ2-2; a possible D gene is TRBD2 (7 bases). The CDR3 is made up of 16 amino acids. The V end was cut by 0 bases, the J end by 4 bases, with 12 bases between. Germline V gives CDR1 LGHNA, CDR2 YNFKEQ. The CDR3 sequence is CASSQDGGGATGELFF. Here the CDR3 DNA reads TGTGCCAGCAGCCAAGATGGAGGGGGGGCCACCGGGGAGCTGTTTTTT.

The chain is built from TRBV4-2 and TRBJ1-2; no clear D gene. This CDR3 contains 15 residues. Trimming shortened V by 0 bases and J by 4 bases, and 12 bases separated the two germline ends. Germline V lookup: CDR1 LGHNA, CDR2 YNFKEQ. The CDR3 is CASSQDNSERYGYTF. CDR3 DNA sequence: TGTGCCAGCAGCCAAGATAACAGTGAACGCTATGGCTACACCTTC.

This rearrangement joins TRBV28 to TRBJ2-7; 7 nucleotides align to TRBD1. The CDR3 contains 12 residues. CDR1 is MDHEN and CDR2 is SYDVKM in the germline V gene. CDR3 sequence reads: CATTRGSYGQYV. In DNA, the CDR3 is TGTGCCACTACCAGGGGGTCCTACGGGCAGTACGTC.

This rearrangement joins TRBV6-1 to TRBJ2-5; 8 bases fit TRBD1. This CDR3 is 15 amino acids long. Trimming removed 2 bases from V and 2 bases from J; junction bases left unmatched: 4. Looked up from germline, CDR1 is MNHNS and CDR2 is SASEGT. The CDR3 DNA reads as TGTGCCAGCAGTGAATGGACAGGGTCGCAAGAGACCCAGTACTTC. The encoded protein is CASSEWTGSQETQYF.

The chain uses TRBV28 and TRBJ2-1; 9 positions agree with TRBD1. Unmatched junction bases numbered 5, after V lost 6 bases and J lost 5 bases. Germline CDR1 is MDHEN and CDR2 is SYDVKM. CDR3 length equals 14 residues. Here the CDR3 reads CASRRQGDHNEQFF. The CDR3 nucleotides are TGTGCCAGCAGACGACAGGGGGACCACAATGAGCAGTTCTTC.

The J gene is TRBJ1-1, the V gene TRBV19; 9 bases match TRBD1. Per germline, CDR1 LNHDA and CDR2 SQIVND (reference sequence). The CDR3 extends over 13 amino acids. V dropped 4 bases and J dropped 7; count of bases not matched to a gene: 4. The DNA for the CDR3 is TGTGCCAGTAGTACGGGACAGGGAGGTGAAGCTTTCTTT. Encoded protein: CASSTGQGGEAFF.

This clone was detected only a few times. V and J are TRBV5-5 and TRBJ1-1; unclear D gene. The CDR3 length is 14 residues. The V and J ends lost 3 bases and 6 bases respectively, with 15 bases between them. Germline CDR1 SGHKS, CDR2 YYEKEE (reference sequence). CDR3 amino acids: CASSSRDSGSEAFF. Here the CDR3 DNA reads TGTGCCAGCAGCTCTCGGGATTCGGGCTCTGAAGCTTTCTTT.

This sequence joins TRBV7-9 and TRBJ1-2; no reliable D call. Germline CDR1 SEHNR, CDR2 FQNEAQ (reference sequence). The CDR3 has 15 residues. Between the trimmed V and J ends, which lost 0 bases and 2 bases, there was a span of 10 bases. The DNA of the CDR3 is TGTGCCAGCAGCTTAGCTTTGGACTTCAACTATGGCTACACCTTC. Its translation: CASSLALDFNYGYTF. Full variable domain (rest looked up from reference TRBV7-9 and TRBJ1-2): DTGVSQNPRHKITKRGQNVTFRCDPISEHNRLYWYRQTLGQGPEFLTYFQNEAQLEKSRLLSDRFSAERPKGSFSTLEIQRTEQGDSAMYLCASSLALDFNYGYTFGSGTRLTVV.

The gene calls are TRBV3-1 (or the pseudogene TRBV3-2) and TRBJ2-7; possible D gene TRBD2, 5 bases. The CDR3 contains 15 residues. The V gene lost 0 bases and the J gene lost 4 bases, with 13 bases spanning the gap. Germline lookup yields CDR1 LGHDT and CDR2 YNNKEL (reference sequence). The CDR3 nucleotides are TGTGCCAGCAGCCAAGATCCCGCGAGGAGGTACGAGCAGTACTTC. Protein sequence: CASSQDPARRYEQYF.

The chain employs TRBV5-6 and TRBJ1-1; 11 nucleotides line up with TRBD1. V trimming: 1 base; J trimming: 4 bases; junction bases outside the gene matches: 3. The CDR3 has 15 amino acids. Germline values: CDR1 SGHDT, CDR2 YYEEEE. The CDR3 nucleotides are TGTGCCAGCAGCTTGACAGGGACAGGGGGCACTGAAGCTTTCTTT. Its translation: CASSLTGTGGTEAFF.

The chain employs TRBV4-1 and TRBJ2-4, with TRBD2 as a possible D gene (6 bases). Per germline, CDR1 MGHRA and CDR2 YSYEKL. The CDR3 has 16 residues. The V gene lost 1 base and the J gene lost 0 bases, with 10 bases spanning the gap. DNA of the CDR3: TGCGCCAGCAGCCAAGTTGGACTACTAGCCAAAAACATTCAGTACTTC. Its protein is CASSQVGLLAKNIQYF.

The chain carries TRBV9 and TRBJ1-1; 7 bases fit TRBD1. This CDR3 has 16 amino acids. V lost 3 bases and J lost 1; bases outside the gene matches: 9. Germline V gene data show CDR1 as SGDLS and CDR2 as YYNGEE. CDR3 loop: CASSARTGEPNTEAFF. CDR3 nucleotide sequence: TGTGCCAGCAGCGCTAGAACAGGGGAACCGAACACTGAAGCTTTCTTT.

This clone was recorded a few times. V and J are TRBV28 and TRBJ1-5, with a weak D call TRBD1 (5 bases). This CDR3 comprises 16 residues. The V gene's germline CDR1 is MDHEN and CDR2 SYDVKM. V was trimmed by 6 bases and J by 2 bases, leaving 17 bases between them. For the CDR3, the DNA is TGTGCCAGCAGCTTCCCTCAGGGAGGAGGCAATCAGCCCCAGCATTTT. It yields the protein CASSFPQGGGNQPQHF. The full variable domain, completed using reference TRBV28 and TRBJ1-5, is DVKVTQSSRYLVKRTGEKVFLECVQDMDHENMFWYRQDPGLGLRLIYFSYDVKMKEKGDIPEGYSVSREKKERFSLILESASTNQTSMYLCASSFPQGGGNQPQHFGDGTRLSIL.

The chain links TRBV5-1 to TRBJ1-1; TRBD1 aligns across 9 bases. V lost 4 bases and J lost 1; bases outside the gene matches: 11. Germline V gives CDR1 SGHRS, CDR2 YFSETQ. There are 17 residues in the CDR3. The CDR3 DNA follows: TGCGCCAGCAGCACACAACCCGGGACAGGGACGAACACTGAAGCTTTCTTT. Translating it yields CASSTQPGTGTNTEAFF.

The V gene is TRBV3-1 (or the pseudogene TRBV3-2), the J gene TRBJ2-5; 9 nucleotides align to TRBD1. This CDR3 has 16 residues. The V gene end was trimmed by 3 bases and the J gene end by 2 bases; junction bases not matched to a gene: 7. Germline CDR1 reads LGHDT; CDR2 reads YNNKEL (reference sequence). The CDR3 here is CASSHGQGIGQETQYF. CDR3 coding DNA: TGTGCCAGCAGCCACGGACAGGGGATAGGGCAAGAGACCCAGTACTTC.

V is TRBV7-2 and J is TRBJ2-5; TRBD2 matches 10 bases. V gave up 6 bases and J gave up 2 bases; unmatched junction bases: 6. This CDR3 region has 15 residues. CDR1 is SGHTA, CDR2 FQGNSA, per germline. The CDR3 DNA sequence: TGTGCCAGCAGGGGAAATAGCGGGAGGCAAGAGACCCAGTACTTC. Translation: CASRGNSGRQETQYF.

CDR3 bases: TGTGCCAGCAGCTTGGGGGGACTAAGCAATGAGCAGTTCTTC. Translation: CASSLGGLSNEQFF. The chain has TRBV11-2 and TRBJ2-1; 7 nucleotides agree with TRBD2. Germline V gives CDR1 SGHAT, CDR2 FQNNGV. V lost 3 bases, J lost 6 bases, and 5 bases stayed unmatched. The CDR3 runs to 14 residues. Complete variable domain (other parts from reference TRBV11-2 and TRBJ2-1): EAGVAQSPRYKIIEKRQSVAFWCNPISGHATLYWYQQILGQGPKLLIQFQNNGVVDDSQLPKDRFSAERLKGVDSTLKIQPAKLEDSAVYLCASSLGGLSNEQFFGPGTRLTVL.

V is TRBV7-2 and J is TRBJ2-2, with TRBD2 as a possible D gene (6 bases). Deletions cut 3 bases from V and 3 bases from J, with 14 bases between. CDR3 length: 16 amino acids. The V gene's germline CDR1 is SGHTA and CDR2 FQGNSA. CDR3: CASSLGGGGDTGELFF. The DNA for the CDR3 is TGTGCCAGCAGCTTGGGTGGCGGCGGGGACACCGGGGAGCTGTTTTTT.

The rearrangement joins TRBV12-3 or TRBV12-4 to TRBJ2-3; the D gene is possibly TRBD1 (5 bases). Trimming cost V 7 bases and J 4 bases, with 9 bases left between them. The CDR3 has 12 residues. CDR3 loop: CASNRIADTQYF. The CDR3 nucleotides are TGTGCCAGCAACAGGATCGCAGATACGCAGTATTTT.